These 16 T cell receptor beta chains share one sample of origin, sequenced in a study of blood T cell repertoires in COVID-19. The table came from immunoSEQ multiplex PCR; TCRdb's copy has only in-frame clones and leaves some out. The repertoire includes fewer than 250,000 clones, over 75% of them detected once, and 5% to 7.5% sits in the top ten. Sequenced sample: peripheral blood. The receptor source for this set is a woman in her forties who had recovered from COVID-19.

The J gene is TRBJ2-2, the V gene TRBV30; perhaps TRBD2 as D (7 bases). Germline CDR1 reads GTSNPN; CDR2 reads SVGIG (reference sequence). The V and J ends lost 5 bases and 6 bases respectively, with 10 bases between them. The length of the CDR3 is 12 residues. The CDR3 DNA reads TGTGCCTGGGGGAGGGGGTCCGGGGAGCTGTTTTTT. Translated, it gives CAWGRGSGELFF.

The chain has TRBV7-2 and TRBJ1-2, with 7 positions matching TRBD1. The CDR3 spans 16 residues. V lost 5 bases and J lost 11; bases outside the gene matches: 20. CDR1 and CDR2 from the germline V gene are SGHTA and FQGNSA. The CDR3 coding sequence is TGTGCCAGCAGCCAGGGTAGGGGGAATGGACAGGCGCTTTACACCTTC. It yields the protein CASSQGRGNGQALYTF.

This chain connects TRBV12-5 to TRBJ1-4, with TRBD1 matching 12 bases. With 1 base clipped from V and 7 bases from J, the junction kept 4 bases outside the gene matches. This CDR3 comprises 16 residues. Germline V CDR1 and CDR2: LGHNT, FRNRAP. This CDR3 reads CASGLALGQGAEKLFF. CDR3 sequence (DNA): TGTGCTAGTGGTTTGGCTCTGGGACAGGGGGCTGAAAAACTGTTTTTT.

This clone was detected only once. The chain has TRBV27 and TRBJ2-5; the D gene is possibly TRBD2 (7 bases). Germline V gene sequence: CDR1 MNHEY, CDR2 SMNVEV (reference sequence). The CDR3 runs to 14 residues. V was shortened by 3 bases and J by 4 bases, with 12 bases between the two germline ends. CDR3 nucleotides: TGTGCCAGCAGTTTGTCAGGGGAGGGAGAGACCCAGTACTTC. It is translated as CASSLSGEGETQYF.

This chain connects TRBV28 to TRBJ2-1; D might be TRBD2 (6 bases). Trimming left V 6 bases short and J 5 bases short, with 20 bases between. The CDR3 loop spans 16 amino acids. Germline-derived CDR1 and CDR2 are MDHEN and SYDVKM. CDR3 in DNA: TGTGCCAGCAGCCCATGGGGGACTCGGCAGGACAATGAGCAGTTCTTC. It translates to CASSPWGTRQDNEQFF.

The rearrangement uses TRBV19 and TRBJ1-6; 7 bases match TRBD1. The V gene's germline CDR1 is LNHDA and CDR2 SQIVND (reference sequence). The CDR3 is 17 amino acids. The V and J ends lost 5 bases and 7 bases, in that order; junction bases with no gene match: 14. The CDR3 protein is CASSVRDSSYVNSPLHF. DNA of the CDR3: TGTGCCAGTAGTGTCCGGGACAGCTCTTATGTCAATTCACCCCTCCACTTT.

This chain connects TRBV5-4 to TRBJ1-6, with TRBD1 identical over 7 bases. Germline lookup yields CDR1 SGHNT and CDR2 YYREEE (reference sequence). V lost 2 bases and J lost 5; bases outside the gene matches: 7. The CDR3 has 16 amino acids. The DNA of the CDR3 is TGTGCCAGCAGCTTAGACCCGGACAGGCATAATTCACCCCTCCACTTT. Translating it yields CASSLDPDRHNSPLHF.

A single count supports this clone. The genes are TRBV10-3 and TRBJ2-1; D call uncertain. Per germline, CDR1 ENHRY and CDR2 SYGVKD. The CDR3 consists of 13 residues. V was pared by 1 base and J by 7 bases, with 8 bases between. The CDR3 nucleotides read TGTGCCATCAGTGAGTTCGAGGAGAATGAGCAGTTCTTC. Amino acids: CAISEFEENEQFF.

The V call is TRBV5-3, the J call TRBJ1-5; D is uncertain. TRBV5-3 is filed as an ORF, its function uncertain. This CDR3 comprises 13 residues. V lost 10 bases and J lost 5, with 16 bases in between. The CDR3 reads CAGVGGFHQPQHF. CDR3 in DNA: TGTGCCGGGGTAGGCGGGTTCCATCAGCCCCAGCATTTT.

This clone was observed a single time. CDR3 region: CASSPGTGSYGYTF. DNA for the CDR3: TGCGCCAGCAGCCCCGGGACAGGGAGCTATGGCTACACCTTC. The chain combines TRBV5-1 with TRBJ1-2; 9 positions match TRBD1. Germline CDR1 is SGHRS and CDR2 is YFSETQ. This CDR3 is built from 14 residues. V lost 4 bases, J lost 4 bases, and 5 bases stayed unmatched. The full variable domain, with the rest looked up from reference TRBV5-1 and TRBJ1-2, is KAGVTQTPRYLIKTRGQQVTLSCSPISGHRSVSWYQQTPGQGLQFLFEYFSETQRNKGNFPGRFSGRQFSNSRSEMNVSTLELGDSALYLCASSPGTGSYGYTFGSGTRLTVV.

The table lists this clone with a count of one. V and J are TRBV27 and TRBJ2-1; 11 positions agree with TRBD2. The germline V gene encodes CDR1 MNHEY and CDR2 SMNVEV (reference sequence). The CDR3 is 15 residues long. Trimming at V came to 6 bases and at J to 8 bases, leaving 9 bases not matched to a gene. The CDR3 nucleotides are TGTGCCAGCAGCCTCGGGACTAGCGGCAGGGATGAGCAGTTCTTC. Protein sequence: CASSLGTSGRDEQFF.

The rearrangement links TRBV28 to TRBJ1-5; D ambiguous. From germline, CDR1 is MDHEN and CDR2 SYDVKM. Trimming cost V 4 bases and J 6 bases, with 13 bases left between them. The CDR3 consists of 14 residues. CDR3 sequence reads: CASSSPNAGQPQHF. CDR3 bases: TGTGCCAGCAGTTCCCCTAATGCAGGTCAGCCCCAGCATTTT.

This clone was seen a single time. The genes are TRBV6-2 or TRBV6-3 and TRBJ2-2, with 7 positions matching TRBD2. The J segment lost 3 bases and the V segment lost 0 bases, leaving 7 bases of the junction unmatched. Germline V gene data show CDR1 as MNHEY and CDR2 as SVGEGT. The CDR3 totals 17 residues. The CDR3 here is CASSYSPGRVDTGELFF. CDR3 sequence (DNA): TGTGCCAGCAGTTACTCCCCGGGGAGGGTGGACACCGGGGAGCTGTTTTTT.

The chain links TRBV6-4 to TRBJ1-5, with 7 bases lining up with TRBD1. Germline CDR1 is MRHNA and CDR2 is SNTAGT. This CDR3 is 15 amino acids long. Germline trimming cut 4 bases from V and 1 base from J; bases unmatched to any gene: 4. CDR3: CASSGDRESNQPQHF. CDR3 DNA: TGTGCCAGCAGTGGGGACAGAGAGAGCAATCAGCCCCAGCATTTT.

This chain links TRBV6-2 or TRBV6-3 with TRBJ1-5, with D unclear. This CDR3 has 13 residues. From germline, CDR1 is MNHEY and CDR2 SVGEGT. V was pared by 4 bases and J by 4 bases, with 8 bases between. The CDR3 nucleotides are TGTGCCAGCAGTTTCGACACTAATCAGCCCCAGCATTTT. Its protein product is CASSFDTNQPQHF.

CDR3 in DNA: TGTGCCAGCAGCTTGGGGGGCGAAGCGGGGCCCTACGAGCAGTACTTC. Translated: CASSLGGEAGPYEQYF. This sequence joins TRBV5-4 and TRBJ2-7, with 7 bases matching TRBD2. Losses at the gene ends were 0 bases for V and 2 bases for J; bases not matched to a gene: 8. Germline CDR1 reads SGHNT; CDR2 reads YYREEE (reference sequence). This CDR3 region has 16 residues.